Given below is one T cell receptor beta chain in context. Its target is unknown. Time point: newly diagnosed, previously untreated cHL patient sample. Magnetic negative selection was used to purify CD4+ T cells from PBMCs that had been thawed. The authors compared against newly diagnosed, untreated classical Hodgkin lymphoma PBMCs. CDR1 and CDR2 from the germline V gene are SGDLS and YYNGEE. This CDR3 comprises 15 residues. Trimming shortened V by 2 bases and J by 2 bases, and 13 bases separated the two germline ends. This entry is derived from a study of PD-1 blockade in classical Hodgkin lymphoma. The study's findings and limits: Sources of repertoire differences remain undefined, possibly disease activity or prior therapy. Newly diagnosed patients reportedly had lower baseline TCR diversity than healthy donors.

Sequencing was performed with immunoSEQ multiplex PCR; in TCRdb, only in-frame clones are kept and a portion is missing. Altogether 15,000 to 25,000 clones are present, about 83% being singletons, with the ten largest covering less than 1.5%. Sequences were obtained from CD4+ T cells from blood. This TCR derives from a human donor with classical Hodgkin lymphoma. The J gene is TRBJ1-2, the V gene TRBV9; D is ambiguous. CDR3 nucleotide sequence: TGTGCCAGCAGCGTGGCGGTCGGACTAAACTATGGCTACACCTTC. This encodes CASSVAVGLNYGYTF.